This T cell receptor beta chain was captured by sequencing in a study of blood T cell repertoires in COVID-19. The V segment lost 6 bases and the J segment 3 bases; nucleotides outside the gene matches: 5. Germline lookup yields CDR1 ENHRY and CDR2 SYGVKD. This CDR3 is built from 14 residues. Repertoires were generated with immunoSEQ multiplex PCR, while TCRdb's copy carries only in-frame clones and drops some. The repertoire consists of roughly 160,000 clones, with 75% to 90% occurring once and the leading ten covering 2.5% to 3%. The V call is TRBV10-3, the J call TRBJ1-2, with 9 bases lining up with TRBD1. This receptor was identified in a woman aged 60-70 years with acute or convalescent COVID-19. Sequencing used peripheral blood. The CDR3 nucleotides are TGTGCCATCAGGAGACAGGGGGATCACTATGGCTACACCTTC. Amino acids: CAIRRQGDHYGYTF.